This TCR beta chain was identified during a study of blood T cell repertoires in COVID-19. Study as a whole: Specimens from acute and convalescent COVID-19 originated in the United States, Italy and Spain. PBMCs, B-cell-depleted T cells, or T cells provided the cDNA or gDNA that made up the material.

CDR1 and CDR2 from the germline V gene are SGHTA and FQGNSA. After removal of 8 bases from V and 6 bases from J, the junction contained 6 bases not matched to a gene. This CDR3 comprises 14 residues. The Seattle site enrolled patients during active infection and followed them longitudinally. In the original analysis: The authors estimated nucleated cell counts from reference gene primer amplification. The method was immunoSEQ multiplex PCR; TCRdb's version includes in-frame clones alone and lacks a portion of them. The V and J calls and clone size were taken over from that table, and D and trimming were inferred from the DNA. The data show roughly 320,000 clones, with 90% seen just once and 6.3% held by the top ten.

The chain links TRBV7-2 to TRBJ1-4; 10 positions agree with TRBD1. Sequenced input: peripheral blood. This sequence originates from a woman in her forties or fifties with COVID-19, enrolled during active disease. The CDR3 reads CASSPGQGYEKLFF. The CDR3 DNA reads TGTGCCAGCTCACCGGGACAGGGGTATGAAAAACTGTTTTTT.